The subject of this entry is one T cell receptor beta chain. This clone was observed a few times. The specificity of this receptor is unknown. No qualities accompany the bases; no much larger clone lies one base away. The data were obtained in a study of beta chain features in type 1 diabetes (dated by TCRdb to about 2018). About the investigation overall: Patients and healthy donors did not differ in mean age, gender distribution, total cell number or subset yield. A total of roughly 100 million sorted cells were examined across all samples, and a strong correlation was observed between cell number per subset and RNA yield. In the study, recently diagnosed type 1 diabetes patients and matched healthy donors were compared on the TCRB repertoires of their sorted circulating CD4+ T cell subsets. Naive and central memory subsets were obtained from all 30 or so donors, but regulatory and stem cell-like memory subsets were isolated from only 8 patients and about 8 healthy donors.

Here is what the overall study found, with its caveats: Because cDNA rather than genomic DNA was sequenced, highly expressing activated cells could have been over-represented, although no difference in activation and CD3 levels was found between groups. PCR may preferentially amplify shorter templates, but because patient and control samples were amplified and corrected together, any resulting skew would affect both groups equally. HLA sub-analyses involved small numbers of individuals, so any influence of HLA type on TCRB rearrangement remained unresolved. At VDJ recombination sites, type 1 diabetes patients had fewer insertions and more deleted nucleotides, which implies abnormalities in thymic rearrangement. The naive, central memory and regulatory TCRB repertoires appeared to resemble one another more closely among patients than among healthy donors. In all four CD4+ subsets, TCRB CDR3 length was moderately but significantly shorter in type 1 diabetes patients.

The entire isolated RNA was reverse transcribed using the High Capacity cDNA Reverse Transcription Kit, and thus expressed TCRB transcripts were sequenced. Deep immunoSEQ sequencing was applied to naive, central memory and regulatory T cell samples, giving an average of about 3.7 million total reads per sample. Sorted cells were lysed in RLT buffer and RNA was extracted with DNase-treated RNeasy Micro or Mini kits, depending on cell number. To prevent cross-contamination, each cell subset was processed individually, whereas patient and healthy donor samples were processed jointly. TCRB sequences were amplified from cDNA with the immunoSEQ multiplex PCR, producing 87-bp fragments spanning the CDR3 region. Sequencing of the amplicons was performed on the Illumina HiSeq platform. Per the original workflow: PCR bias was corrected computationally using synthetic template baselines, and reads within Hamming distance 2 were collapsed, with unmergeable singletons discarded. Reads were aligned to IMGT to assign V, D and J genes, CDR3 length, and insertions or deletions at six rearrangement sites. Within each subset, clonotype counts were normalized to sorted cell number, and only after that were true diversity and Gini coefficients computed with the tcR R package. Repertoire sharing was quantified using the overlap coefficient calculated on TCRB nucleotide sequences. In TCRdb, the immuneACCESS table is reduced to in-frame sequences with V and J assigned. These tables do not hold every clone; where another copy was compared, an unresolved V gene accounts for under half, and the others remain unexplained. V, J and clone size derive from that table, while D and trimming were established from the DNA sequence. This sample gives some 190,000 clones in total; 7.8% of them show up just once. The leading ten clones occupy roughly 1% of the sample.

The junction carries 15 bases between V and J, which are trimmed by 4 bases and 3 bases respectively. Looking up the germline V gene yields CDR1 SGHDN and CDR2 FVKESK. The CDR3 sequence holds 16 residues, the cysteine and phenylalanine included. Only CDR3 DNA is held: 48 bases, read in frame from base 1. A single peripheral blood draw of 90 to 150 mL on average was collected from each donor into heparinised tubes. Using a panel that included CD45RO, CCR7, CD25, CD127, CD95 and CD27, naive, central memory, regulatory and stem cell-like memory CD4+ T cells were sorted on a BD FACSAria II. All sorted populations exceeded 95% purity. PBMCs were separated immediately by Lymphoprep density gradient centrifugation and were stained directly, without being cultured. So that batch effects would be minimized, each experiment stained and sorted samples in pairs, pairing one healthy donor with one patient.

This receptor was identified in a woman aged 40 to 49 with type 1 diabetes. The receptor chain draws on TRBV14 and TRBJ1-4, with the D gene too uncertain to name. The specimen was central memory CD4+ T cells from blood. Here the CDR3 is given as CASSRMSSGSNEKLFF. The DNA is TGTGCCAGCAGCCGAATGAGCTCGGGGTCTAATGAAAAACTGTTTTTT.